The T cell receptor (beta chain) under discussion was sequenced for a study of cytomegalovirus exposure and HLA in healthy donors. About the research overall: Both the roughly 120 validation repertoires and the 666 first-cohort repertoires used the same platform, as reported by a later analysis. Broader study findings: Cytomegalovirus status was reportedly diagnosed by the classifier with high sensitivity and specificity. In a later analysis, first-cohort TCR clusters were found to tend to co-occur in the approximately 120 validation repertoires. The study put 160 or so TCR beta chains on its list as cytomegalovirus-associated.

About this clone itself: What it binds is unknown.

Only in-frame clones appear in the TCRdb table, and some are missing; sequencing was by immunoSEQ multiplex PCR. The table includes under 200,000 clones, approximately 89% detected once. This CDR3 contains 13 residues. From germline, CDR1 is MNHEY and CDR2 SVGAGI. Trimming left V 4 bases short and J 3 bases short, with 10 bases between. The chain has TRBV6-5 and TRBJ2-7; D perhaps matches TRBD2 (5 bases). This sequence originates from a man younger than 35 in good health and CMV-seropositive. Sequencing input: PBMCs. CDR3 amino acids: CASSFGLNYEQYF. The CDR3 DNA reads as TGTGCCAGCAGTTTTGGACTGAACTACGAGCAGTACTTC.